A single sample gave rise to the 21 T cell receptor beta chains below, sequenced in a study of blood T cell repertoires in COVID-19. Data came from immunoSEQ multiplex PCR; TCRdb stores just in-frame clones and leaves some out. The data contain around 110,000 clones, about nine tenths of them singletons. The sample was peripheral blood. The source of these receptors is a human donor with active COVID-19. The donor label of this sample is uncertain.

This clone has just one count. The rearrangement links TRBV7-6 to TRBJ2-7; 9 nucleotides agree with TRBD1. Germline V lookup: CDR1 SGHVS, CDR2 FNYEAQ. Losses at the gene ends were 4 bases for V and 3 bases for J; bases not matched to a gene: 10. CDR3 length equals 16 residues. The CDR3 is CASSSYPGDRDYEQYF. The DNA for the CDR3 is TGTGCCAGCAGCTCATATCCAGGGGACAGGGACTACGAGCAGTACTTC.

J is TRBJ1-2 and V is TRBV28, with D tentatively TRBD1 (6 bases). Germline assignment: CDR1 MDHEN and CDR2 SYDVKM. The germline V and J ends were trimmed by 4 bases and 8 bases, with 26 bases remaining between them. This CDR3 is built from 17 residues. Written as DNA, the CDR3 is TGTGCCAGCAGTTATCGGGGCTCGGGGGGGGCCCATCGGGGCTACACCTTC. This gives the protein CASSYRGSGGAHRGYTF.

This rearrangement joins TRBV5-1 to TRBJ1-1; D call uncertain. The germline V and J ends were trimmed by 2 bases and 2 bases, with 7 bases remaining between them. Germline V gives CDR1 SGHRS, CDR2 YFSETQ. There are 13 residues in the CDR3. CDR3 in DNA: TGCGCCAGCAGCTTCGGAGCCAACACTGAAGCTTTCTTT. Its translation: CASSFGANTEAFF.

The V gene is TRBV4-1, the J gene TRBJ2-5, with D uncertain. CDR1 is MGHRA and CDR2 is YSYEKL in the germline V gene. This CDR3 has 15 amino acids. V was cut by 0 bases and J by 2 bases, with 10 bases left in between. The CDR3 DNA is TGCGCCAGCAGCCAAGAACAAAGACTGCAAGAGACCCAGTACTTC. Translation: CASSQEQRLQETQYF.

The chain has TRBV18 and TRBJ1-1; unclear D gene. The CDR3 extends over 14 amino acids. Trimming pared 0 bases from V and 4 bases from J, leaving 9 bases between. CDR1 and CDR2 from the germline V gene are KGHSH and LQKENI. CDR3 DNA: TGTGCCAGCTCACCACCGAGGGAGGGCACTGAAGCTTTCTTT. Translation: CASSPPREGTEAFF.

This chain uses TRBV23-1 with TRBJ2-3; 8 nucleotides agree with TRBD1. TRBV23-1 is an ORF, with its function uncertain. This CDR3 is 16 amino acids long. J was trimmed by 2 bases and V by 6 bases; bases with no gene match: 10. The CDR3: CASRKGQGTLTDTQYF. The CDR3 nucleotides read TGCGCCAGCAGGAAAGGACAGGGTACCCTCACAGATACGCAGTATTTT.

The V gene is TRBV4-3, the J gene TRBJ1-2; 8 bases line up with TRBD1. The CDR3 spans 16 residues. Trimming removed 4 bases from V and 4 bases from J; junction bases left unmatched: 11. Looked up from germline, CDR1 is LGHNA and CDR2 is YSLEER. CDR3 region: CASSRTADRAGYGYTF. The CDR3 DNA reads TGCGCCAGCAGCCGTACCGCGGACAGGGCCGGCTATGGCTACACCTTC.

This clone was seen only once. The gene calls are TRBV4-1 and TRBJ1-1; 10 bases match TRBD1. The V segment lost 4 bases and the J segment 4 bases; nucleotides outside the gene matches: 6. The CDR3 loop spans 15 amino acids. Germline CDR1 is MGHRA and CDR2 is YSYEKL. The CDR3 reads CASSPGTGVGTEAFF. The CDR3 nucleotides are TGCGCCAGCAGCCCCGGGACAGGGGTAGGCACTGAAGCTTTCTTT.

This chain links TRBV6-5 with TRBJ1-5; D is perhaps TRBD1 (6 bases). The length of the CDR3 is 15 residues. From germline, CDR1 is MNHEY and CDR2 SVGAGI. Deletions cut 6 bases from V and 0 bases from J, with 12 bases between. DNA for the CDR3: TGTGCCAGCAGGTTCGACAGGCATAGCAATCAGCCCCAGCATTTT. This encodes CASRFDRHSNQPQHF.

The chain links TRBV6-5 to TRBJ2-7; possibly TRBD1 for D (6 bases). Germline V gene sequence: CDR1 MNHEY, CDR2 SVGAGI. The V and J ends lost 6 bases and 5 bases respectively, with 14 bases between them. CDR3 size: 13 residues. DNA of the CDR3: TGTGCCAGCAGGGTTGGCCAGGGGAACGAGCAGTACTTC. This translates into CASRVGQGNEQYF.

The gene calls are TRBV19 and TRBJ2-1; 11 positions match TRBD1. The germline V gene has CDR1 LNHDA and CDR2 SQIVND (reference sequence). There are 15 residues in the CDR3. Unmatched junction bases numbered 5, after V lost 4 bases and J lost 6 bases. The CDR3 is CASSNRDRGGNEQFF. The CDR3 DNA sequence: TGTGCCAGTAGTAACCGGGACAGGGGGGGCAATGAGCAGTTCTTC.

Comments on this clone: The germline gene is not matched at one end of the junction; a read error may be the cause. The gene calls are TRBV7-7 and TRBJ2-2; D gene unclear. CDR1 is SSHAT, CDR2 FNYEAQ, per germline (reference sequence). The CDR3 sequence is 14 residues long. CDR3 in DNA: TGTGCTAGCAGCTTAGATCCCTTAACCGGGGAGCTGTTTTTT. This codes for CASSLDPLTGELFF. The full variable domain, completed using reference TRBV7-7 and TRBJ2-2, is GAGVSQSPRYKVTKRGQDVTLRCDPISSHATLYWYQQALGQGPEFLTYFNYEAQPDKSGLPSDRFSAERPEGSISTLTIQRTEQRDSAMYRCASSLDPLTGELFFGEGSRLTVL.

CDR3 bases: TGTGCCAGCAGCTTACGGTCCTACGAGCAGTACTTC. It encodes CASSLRSYEQYF. The chain joins TRBV7-9 to TRBJ2-7, with D uncertain. V was trimmed by 2 bases and J by 1 base, leaving 3 bases between them. Germline lookup yields CDR1 SEHNR and CDR2 FQNEAQ (reference sequence). The CDR3 spans 12 residues.

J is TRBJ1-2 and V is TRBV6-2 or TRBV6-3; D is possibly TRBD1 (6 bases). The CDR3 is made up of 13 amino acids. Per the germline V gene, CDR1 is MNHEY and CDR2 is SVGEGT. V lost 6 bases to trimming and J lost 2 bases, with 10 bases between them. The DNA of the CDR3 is TGTGCCAGCAGCCCCACAGGGAACTATGGCTACACCTTC. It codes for CASSPTGNYGYTF.

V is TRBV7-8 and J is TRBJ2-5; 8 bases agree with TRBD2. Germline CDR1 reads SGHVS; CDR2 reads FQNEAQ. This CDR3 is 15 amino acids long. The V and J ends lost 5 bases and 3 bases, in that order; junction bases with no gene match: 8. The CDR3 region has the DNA TGTGCCAGCAGCCCACGCGTTAGCGGGGAAGAGACCCAGTACTTC. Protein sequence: CASSPRVSGEETQYF.

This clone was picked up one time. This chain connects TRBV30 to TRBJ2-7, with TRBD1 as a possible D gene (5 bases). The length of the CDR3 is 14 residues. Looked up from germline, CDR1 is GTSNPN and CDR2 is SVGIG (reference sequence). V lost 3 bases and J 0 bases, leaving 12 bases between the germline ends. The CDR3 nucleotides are TGTGCCTGGAGAGCCGCAGGGAACTCCTACGAGCAGTACTTC. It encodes CAWRAAGNSYEQYF.

For the CDR3, the DNA is TGCGCCAGCAGCTTGGATACAGGGTCGAATTCACCCCTCCACTTT. The encoded protein is CASSLDTGSNSPLHF. The V and J genes are TRBV5-1 and TRBJ1-6; D possibly corresponds to TRBD1 (6 bases). Trimming took 0 bases from V and 7 from J, leaving 11 bases between them. Germline assignment: CDR1 SGHRS and CDR2 YFSETQ. CDR3 length: 15 amino acids.

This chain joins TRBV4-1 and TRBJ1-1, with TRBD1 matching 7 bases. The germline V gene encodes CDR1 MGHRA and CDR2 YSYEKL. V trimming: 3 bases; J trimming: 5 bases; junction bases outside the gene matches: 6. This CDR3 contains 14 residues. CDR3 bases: TGCGCCAGCAGCCAGAACATCAGGGGGACTGAAGCTTTCTTT. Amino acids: CASSQNIRGTEAFF.

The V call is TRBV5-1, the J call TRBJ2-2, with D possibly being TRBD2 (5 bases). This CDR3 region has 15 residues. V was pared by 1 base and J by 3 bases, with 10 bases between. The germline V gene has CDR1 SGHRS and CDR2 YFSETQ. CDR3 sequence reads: CASSLRDGDTGELFF. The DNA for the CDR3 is TGCGCCAGCAGCTTGCGGGATGGGGACACCGGGGAGCTGTTTTTT.

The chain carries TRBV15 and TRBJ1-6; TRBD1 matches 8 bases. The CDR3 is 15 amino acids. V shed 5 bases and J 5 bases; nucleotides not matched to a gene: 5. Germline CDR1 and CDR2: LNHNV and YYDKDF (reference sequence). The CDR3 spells CATSGDRWHNSPLHF. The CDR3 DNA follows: TGTGCCACCAGCGGGGACAGGTGGCATAATTCACCCCTCCACTTT.

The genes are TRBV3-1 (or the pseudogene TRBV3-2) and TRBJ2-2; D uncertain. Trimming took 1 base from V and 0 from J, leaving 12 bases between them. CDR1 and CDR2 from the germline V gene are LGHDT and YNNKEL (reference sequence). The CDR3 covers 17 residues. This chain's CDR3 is CASSQVSGWSNTGELFF. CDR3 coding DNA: TGTGCCAGCAGCCAAGTGTCAGGTTGGTCGAACACCGGGGAGCTGTTTTTT.